The T cell receptor (beta chain) described here comes from a study of blood T cell repertoires in COVID-19. Study-level background: Donors in the United States, Italy and Spain gave samples during acute or convalescent COVID-19.

Using immunoSEQ multiplex PCR, the repertoire was profiled, and TCRdb retains in-frame clones only, with some absent. In the table there are over 400,000 clones, roughly 89% of which are singletons. The germline gives CDR1 SGHAT, CDR2 FQNNGV. V was pared by 8 bases and J by 5 bases, with 8 bases of the junction left unmatched. The CDR3 covers 15 residues. The sequence came from a woman between 45 and 60 years old with COVID-19, enrolled during active disease. The chain is built from TRBV11-2 and TRBJ2-2; 10 bases line up with TRBD1. The sequencing input was peripheral blood. DNA of the CDR3: TGTGCCAGCTTAAAATGGGGACAGGGGACCGGGGAGCTGTTTTTT. Translation: CASLKWGQGTGELFF.